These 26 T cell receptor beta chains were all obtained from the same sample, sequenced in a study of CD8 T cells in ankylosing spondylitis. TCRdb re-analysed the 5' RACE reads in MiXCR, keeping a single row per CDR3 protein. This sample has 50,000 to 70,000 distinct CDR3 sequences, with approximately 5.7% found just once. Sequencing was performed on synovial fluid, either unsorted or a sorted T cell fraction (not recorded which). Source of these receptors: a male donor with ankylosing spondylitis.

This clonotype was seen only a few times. CDR3 coding DNA: TGTGCCAGCAGTGCGACAGGGGGCATGGCTTTCTTT. This sequence encodes CASSATGGMAFF. The rearrangement links TRBV2 to TRBJ1-1, with TRBD1 matching over 10 bases. Germline loops: CDR1 SNHLY, CDR2 FYNNEI. V was pared by 4 bases and J by 11 bases, with 4 bases of the junction left unmatched. The CDR3 spans 12 residues.

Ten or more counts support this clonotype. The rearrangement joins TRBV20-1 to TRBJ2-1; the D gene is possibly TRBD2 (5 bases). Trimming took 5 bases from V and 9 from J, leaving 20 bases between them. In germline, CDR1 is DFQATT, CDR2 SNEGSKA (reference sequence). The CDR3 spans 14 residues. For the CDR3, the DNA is TGCAGTGCTGGAAGCCCTGGGAGTGGTGTTGAGCAGTTCTTC. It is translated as CSAGSPGSGVEQFF.

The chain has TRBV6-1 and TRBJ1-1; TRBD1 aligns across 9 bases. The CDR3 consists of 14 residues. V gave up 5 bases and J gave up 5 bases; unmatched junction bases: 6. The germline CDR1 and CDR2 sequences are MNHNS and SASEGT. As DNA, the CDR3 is TGTGCCAGCAGTAGGGACAGGGTGGGTACTGAAGCTTTCTTT. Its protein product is CASSRDRVGTEAFF.

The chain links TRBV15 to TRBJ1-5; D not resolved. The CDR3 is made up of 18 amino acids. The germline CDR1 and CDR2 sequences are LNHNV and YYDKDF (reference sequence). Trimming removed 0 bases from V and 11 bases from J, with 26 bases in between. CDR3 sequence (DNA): TGTGCCACCAGCAGAGATCTTCGGGTCGTCACAGCCCCTGAAGCCCAGCATTTT. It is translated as CATSRDLRVVTAPEAQHF.

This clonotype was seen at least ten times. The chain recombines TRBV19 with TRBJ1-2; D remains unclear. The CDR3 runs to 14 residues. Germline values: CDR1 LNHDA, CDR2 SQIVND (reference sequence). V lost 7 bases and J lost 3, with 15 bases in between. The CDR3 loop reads CASKRETEDYGYTF. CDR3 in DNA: TGTGCCAGTAAGAGAGAGACCGAAGACTATGGCTACACCTTC. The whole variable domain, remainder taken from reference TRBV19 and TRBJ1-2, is DGGITQSPKYLFRKEGQNVTLSCEQNLNHDAMYWYRQDPGQGLRLIYYSQIVNDFQKGDIAEGYSVSREKKESFPLTVTSAQKNPTAFYLCASKRETEDYGYTFGSGTRLTVV.

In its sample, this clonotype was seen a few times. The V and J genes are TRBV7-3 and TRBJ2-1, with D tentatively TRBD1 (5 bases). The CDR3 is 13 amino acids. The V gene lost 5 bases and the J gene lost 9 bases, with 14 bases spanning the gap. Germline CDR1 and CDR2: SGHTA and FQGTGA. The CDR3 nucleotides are TGTGCCAGCAGCGCCGGCAGGGCGAGTGAGCAGTTCTTC. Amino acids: CASSAGRASEQFF.

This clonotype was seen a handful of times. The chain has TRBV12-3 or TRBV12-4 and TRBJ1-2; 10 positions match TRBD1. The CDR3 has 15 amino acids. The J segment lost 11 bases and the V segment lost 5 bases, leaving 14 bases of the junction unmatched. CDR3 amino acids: CASSPGTGDLWGYTF. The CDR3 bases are TGTGCCAGCAGTCCCGGGACAGGGGACCTATGGGGGTACACCTTC.

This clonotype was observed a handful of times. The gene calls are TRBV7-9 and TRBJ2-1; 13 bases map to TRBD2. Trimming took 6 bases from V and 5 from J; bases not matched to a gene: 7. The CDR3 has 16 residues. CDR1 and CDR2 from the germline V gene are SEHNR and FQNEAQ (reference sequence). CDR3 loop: CASSRTSGRINNEQFF. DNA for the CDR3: TGTGCCAGCAGTCGGACTAGCGGGAGAATCAACAATGAGCAGTTCTTC.

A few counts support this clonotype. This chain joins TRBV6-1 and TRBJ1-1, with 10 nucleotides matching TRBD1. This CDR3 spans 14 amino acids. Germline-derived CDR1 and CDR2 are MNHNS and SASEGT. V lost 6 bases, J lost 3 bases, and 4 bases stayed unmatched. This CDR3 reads CASSTTGGDTEAFF. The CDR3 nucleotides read TGTGCCAGCAGCACGACAGGGGGCGACACTGAAGCTTTCTTT.

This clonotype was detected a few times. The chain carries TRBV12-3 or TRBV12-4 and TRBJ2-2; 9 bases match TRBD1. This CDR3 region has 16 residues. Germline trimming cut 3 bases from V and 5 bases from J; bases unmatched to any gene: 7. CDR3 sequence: CASSFQTGGGTGELFF. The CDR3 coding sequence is TGTGCCAGCAGTTTCCAGACAGGGGGGGGTACCGGGGAGCTGTTTTTT.

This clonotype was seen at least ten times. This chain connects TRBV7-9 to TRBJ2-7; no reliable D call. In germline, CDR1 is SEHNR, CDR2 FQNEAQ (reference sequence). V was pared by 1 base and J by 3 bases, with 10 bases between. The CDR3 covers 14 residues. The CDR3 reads CASSLDQHSYEQYF. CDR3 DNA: TGTGCCAGCAGCTTAGACCAACACAGCTACGAGCAGTACTTC.

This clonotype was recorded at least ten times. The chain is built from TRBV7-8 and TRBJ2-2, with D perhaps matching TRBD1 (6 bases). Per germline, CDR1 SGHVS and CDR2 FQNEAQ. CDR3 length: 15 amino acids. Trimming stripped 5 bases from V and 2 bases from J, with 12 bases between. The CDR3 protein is CASSKAGTNTGELFF. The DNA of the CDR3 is TGTGCCAGCAGCAAAGCCGGGACAAACACCGGGGAGCTGTTTTTT.

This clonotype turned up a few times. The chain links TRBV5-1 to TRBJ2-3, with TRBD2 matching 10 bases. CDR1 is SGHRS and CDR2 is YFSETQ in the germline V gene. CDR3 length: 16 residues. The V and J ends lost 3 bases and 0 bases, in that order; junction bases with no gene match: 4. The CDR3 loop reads CASSSLAGVSTDTQYF. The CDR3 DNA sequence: TGCGCCAGCAGCTCGCTAGCGGGAGTTAGCACAGATACGCAGTATTTT. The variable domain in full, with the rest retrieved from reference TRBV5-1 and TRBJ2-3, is KAGVTQTPRYLIKTRGQQVTLSCSPISGHRSVSWYQQTPGQGLQFLFEYFSETQRNKGNFPGRFSGRQFSNSRSEMNVSTLELGDSALYLCASSSLAGVSTDTQYFGPGTRLTVL.

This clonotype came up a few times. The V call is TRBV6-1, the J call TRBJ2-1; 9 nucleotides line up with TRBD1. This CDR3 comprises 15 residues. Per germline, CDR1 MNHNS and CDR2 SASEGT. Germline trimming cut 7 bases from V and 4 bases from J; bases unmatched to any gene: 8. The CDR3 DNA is TGTGCCAGCACCTTAACCGGGACAGGGTACAATGAGCAGTTCTTC. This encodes CASTLTGTGYNEQFF.

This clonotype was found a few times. This CDR3 is CASSSGPAYGGNTIYF. CDR3 in DNA: TGTGCCAGCAGTAGCGGACCGGCGTACGGTGGAAACACCATATATTTT. The rearrangement links TRBV2 to TRBJ1-3; unclear D gene. Germline CDR1 is SNHLY and CDR2 is FYNNEI. The V and J ends lost 5 bases and 3 bases respectively, with 17 bases between them. The CDR3 extends over 16 amino acids.

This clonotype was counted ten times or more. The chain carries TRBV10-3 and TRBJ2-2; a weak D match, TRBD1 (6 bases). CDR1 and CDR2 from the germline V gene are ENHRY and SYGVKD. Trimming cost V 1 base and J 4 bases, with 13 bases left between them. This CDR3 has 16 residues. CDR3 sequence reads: CAISEYRDRSTGELFF. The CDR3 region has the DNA TGTGCCATCAGTGAGTACAGGGACCGTAGCACCGGGGAGCTGTTTTTT.

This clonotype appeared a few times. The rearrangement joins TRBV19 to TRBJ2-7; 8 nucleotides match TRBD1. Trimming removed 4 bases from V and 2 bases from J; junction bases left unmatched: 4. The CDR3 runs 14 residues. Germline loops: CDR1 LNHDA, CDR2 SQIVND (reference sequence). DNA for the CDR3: TGTGCCAGTAGTAGGGGGACAGGCCCCTACGAGCAGTACTTC. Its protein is CASSRGTGPYEQYF.

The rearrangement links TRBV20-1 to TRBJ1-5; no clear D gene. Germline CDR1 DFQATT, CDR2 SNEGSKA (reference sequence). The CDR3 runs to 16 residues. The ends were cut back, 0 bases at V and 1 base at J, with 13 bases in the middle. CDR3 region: CSARDLRHGSNQPQHF. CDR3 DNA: TGCAGTGCTAGAGATCTTCGCCACGGGAGCAATCAGCCCCAGCATTTT.

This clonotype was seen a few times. CDR3 protein: CASTPMSQSNQPQHF. In DNA, the CDR3 is TGTGCCAGCACTCCCATGAGCCAGAGCAATCAGCCCCAGCATTTT. The rearrangement joins TRBV7-8 to TRBJ1-5; D is undetermined. V gave up 7 bases and J gave up 1 base, with 14 bases separating them. CDR1 SGHVS and CDR2 FQNEAQ come from the germline V gene. The CDR3 length is 15 residues.

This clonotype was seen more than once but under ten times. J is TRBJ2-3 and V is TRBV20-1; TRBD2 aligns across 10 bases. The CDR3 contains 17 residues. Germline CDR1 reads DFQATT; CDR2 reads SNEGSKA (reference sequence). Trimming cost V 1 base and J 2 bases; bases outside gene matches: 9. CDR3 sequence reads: CSARGRTSGVSTDTQYF. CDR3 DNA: TGCAGTGCTAGAGGCCGGACTAGCGGAGTATCCACAGATACGCAGTATTTT.

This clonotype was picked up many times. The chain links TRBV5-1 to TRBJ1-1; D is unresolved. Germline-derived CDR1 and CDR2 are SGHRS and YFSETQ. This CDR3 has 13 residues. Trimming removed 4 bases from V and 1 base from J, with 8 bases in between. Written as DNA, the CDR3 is TGCGCCAGCAGCCAGGACGGGAACACTGAAGCTTTCTTT. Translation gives CASSQDGNTEAFF.

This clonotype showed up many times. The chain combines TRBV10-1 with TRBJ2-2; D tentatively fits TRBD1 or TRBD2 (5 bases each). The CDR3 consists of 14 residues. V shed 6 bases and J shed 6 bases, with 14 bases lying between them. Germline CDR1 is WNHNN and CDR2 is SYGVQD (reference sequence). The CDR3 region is CASSPTRGPGELFF. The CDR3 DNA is TGCGCCAGCAGCCCGACCCGGGGACCCGGGGAGCTGTTTTTT.

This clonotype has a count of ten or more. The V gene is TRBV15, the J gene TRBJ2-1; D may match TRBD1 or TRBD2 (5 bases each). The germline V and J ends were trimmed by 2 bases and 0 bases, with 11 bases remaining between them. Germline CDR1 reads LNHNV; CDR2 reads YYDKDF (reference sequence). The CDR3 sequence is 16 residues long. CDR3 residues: CATSRSGGTSYNEQFF. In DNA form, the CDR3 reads TGTGCCACCAGCAGAAGTGGTGGGACCTCCTACAATGAGCAGTTCTTC. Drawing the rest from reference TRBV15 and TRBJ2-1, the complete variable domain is DAMVIQNPRYQVTQFGKPVTLSCSQTLNHNVMYWYQQKSSQAPKLLFHYYDKDFNNEADTPDNFQSRRPNTSFCFLDIRSPGLGDTAMYLCATSRSGGTSYNEQFFGPGTRLTVL.

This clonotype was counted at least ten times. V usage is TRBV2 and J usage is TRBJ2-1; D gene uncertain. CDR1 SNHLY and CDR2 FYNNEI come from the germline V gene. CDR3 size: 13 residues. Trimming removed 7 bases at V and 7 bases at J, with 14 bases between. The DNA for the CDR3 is TGTGCCAGCACTTACGGCCCCCCGAATGAGCAGTTCTTC. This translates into CASTYGPPNEQFF.

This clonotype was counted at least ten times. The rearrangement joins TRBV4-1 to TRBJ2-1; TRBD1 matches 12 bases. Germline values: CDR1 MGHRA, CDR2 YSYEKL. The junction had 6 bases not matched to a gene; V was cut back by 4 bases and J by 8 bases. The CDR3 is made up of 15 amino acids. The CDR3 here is CASSRGQGANYEQFF. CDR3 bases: TGCGCCAGCAGCCGGGGACAGGGGGCGAACTATGAGCAGTTCTTC.

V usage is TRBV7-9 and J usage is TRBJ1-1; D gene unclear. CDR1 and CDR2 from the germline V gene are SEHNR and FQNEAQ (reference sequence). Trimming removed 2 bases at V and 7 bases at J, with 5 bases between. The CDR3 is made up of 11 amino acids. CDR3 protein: CASSLYSEAFF. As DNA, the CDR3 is TGTGCCAGCAGCTTATATAGTGAAGCTTTCTTT.